Listed here are 30 T cell receptor beta chains from one sample, sequenced in a study of blood T cell repertoires in COVID-19. Produced via immunoSEQ multiplex PCR; TCRdb's table is partial and in-frame only. This table has some 220,000 clones, 70% to 85% appearing once. The sample was PBMCs or T cells enriched from blood (not recorded which). The receptors originated from a middle-aged woman with acute COVID-19.

The gene calls are TRBV27 and TRBJ2-1; 12 bases match TRBD2. After removal of 6 bases from V and 8 bases from J, the junction contained 8 bases not matched to a gene. The CDR3 is 15 residues long. CDR1 is MNHEY, CDR2 SMNVEV, per germline (reference sequence). CDR3 region: CASSPTSGRWDEQFF. The CDR3, as DNA: TGTGCCAGCAGCCCTACTAGCGGGAGGTGGGATGAGCAGTTCTTC.

This rearrangement joins TRBV7-9 to TRBJ1-4, with D maybe TRBD1 (5 bases). CDR1 is SEHNR and CDR2 is FQNEAQ in the germline V gene (reference sequence). V was clipped by 0 bases and J by 2 bases, with 7 bases between them. The CDR3 spans 15 residues. The CDR3 sequence is CASSLARQTNEKLFF. The CDR3, as DNA: TGTGCCAGCAGCTTAGCGCGACAGACTAATGAAAAACTGTTTTTT.

This sequence joins TRBV2 and TRBJ2-7, with no clear D. V was trimmed by 3 bases and J by 2 bases, leaving 2 bases between them. The length of the CDR3 is 11 residues. Looked up from germline, CDR1 is SNHLY and CDR2 is FYNNEI. The CDR3 coding sequence is TGTGCCAGCAGTGACACCTACGAGCAGTACTTC. Translation gives CASSDTYEQYF.

Note on this clone: The same CDR3 is also encoded by other DNA sequences in this sample. V and J are TRBV29-1 and TRBJ1-1, with TRBD1 matching 7 bases. Germline assignment: CDR1 SQVTM and CDR2 ANQGSEA. CDR3 length equals 12 residues. V gave up 4 bases and J gave up 2 bases; unmatched junction bases: 1. The CDR3 is CSVGTGNTEAFF. The CDR3 nucleotides read TGCAGCGTTGGGACAGGAAACACTGAAGCTTTCTTT.

The V and J genes are TRBV10-3 and TRBJ2-2; D may be TRBD2 (5 bases). Looked up from germline, CDR1 is ENHRY and CDR2 is SYGVKD. The CDR3 spans 16 residues. V lost 4 bases to trimming and J lost 1 base, with 13 bases between them. CDR3 sequence reads: CAISAASLENTGELFF. The CDR3 DNA is TGTGCCATCAGTGCGGCTAGCCTAGAGAACACCGGGGAGCTGTTTTTT.

V is TRBV15 and J is TRBJ2-1; 7 nucleotides agree with TRBD2. Unmatched junction bases numbered 7, after V lost 6 bases and J lost 5 bases. Per germline, CDR1 LNHNV and CDR2 YYDKDF (reference sequence). This CDR3 contains 14 residues. CDR3 nucleotide sequence: TGTGCCACCAGTTCCCGGGACTATCACAATGAGCAGTTCTTC. Protein product: CATSSRDYHNEQFF.

The chain couples TRBV5-1 to TRBJ2-2; 8 nucleotides match TRBD2. CDR3 size: 16 residues. V shed 1 base, J shed 6 bases, and the junction held 8 bases outside the gene matches. Germline CDR1 is SGHRS and CDR2 is YFSETQ. CDR3 sequence (DNA): TGCGCCAGCAGCTTGTCAGCGGGAGATATATCCGGGGAGCTGTTTTTT. Translated: CASSLSAGDISGELFF.

The CDR3: CASSYADTHNEQFF. CDR3 in DNA: TGTGCCAGCAGTTACGCCGACACGCACAATGAGCAGTTCTTC. This chain joins TRBV6-5 and TRBJ2-1, with D unresolved. Germline loops: CDR1 MNHEY, CDR2 SVGAGI. V lost 2 bases to trimming and J lost 5 bases, with 10 bases between them. This CDR3 spans 14 amino acids.

The chain carries TRBV5-6 and TRBJ2-3; tentative D call: TRBD2 (5 bases). V was shortened by 0 bases and J by 4 bases, with 18 bases between the two germline ends. The germline CDR1 and CDR2 sequences are SGHDT and YYEEEE. This CDR3 spans 17 amino acids. In nucleotides, the CDR3 is TGTGCCAGCAGCTTGGCCAGAGAGGGAATTTCTTCAGATACGCAGTATTTT. Its protein is CASSLAREGISSDTQYF. The variable domain in full, completed from reference TRBV5-6 and TRBJ2-3, reads DAGVTQSPTHLIKTRGQQVTLRCSPKSGHDTVSWYQQALGQGPQFIFQYYEEEERQRGNFPDRFSGHQFPNYSSELNVNALLLGDSALYLCASSLAREGISSDTQYFGPGTRLTVL.

The chain employs TRBV19 and TRBJ1-5; D remains unclear. Germline CDR1 is LNHDA and CDR2 is SQIVND (reference sequence). The CDR3 has 16 residues. V lost 3 bases and J lost 0, with 12 bases in between. CDR3 sequence (DNA): TGTGCCAGTAGTATGGCCCGAGGTTATAGCAATCAGCCCCAGCATTTT. Its protein is CASSMARGYSNQPQHF.

The J gene is TRBJ2-1, the V gene TRBV2; a possible D gene is TRBD1 (6 bases). The germline V gene encodes CDR1 SNHLY and CDR2 FYNNEI. Trimming stripped 8 bases from V and 4 bases from J, with 15 bases between. The CDR3 runs to 14 residues. The DNA of the CDR3 is TGTGCCAGCGAAACGGACAGTTCTTACAATGAGCAGTTCTTC. Translating it yields CASETDSSYNEQFF.

This sequence joins TRBV6-6 and TRBJ1-3; 7 positions match TRBD1. CDR1 is MNHNY, CDR2 SVGAGI, per germline (reference sequence). This CDR3 comprises 14 residues. Trimming cost V 6 bases and J 4 bases; bases outside gene matches: 6. Written as DNA, the CDR3 is TGTGCCAGCAGCCAACAGGGGCCAGGAAACACCATATATTTT. The encoded protein is CASSQQGPGNTIYF.

The genes are TRBV30 and TRBJ2-2; 10 bases agree with TRBD1. Germline loops: CDR1 GTSNPN, CDR2 SVGIG (reference sequence). CDR3 length: 14 amino acids. The V and J ends lost 8 bases and 3 bases, in that order; junction bases with no gene match: 6. In DNA form, the CDR3 reads TGTGCCAGAAGGGGGACAGGGGACACCGGGGAGCTGTTTTTT. It encodes CARRGTGDTGELFF.

The V and J genes are TRBV28 and TRBJ1-3; D perhaps matches TRBD1 (6 bases). Trimming cost V 4 bases and J 0 bases, with 13 bases left between them. The CDR3 loop spans 16 amino acids. Germline-derived CDR1 and CDR2 are MDHEN and SYDVKM. This CDR3 reads CASSSLGGLSGNTIYF. CDR3 coding DNA: TGTGCCAGCAGTTCCCTAGGGGGTCTCTCTGGAAACACCATATATTTT.

The V gene is TRBV30, the J gene TRBJ2-1, with TRBD2 as a possible D gene (5 bases). The germline V gene has CDR1 GTSNPN and CDR2 SVGIG (reference sequence). This CDR3 has 13 amino acids. Trimming stripped 1 base from V and 5 bases from J, with 9 bases between. CDR3 region: CAWSGYGDNEQFF. The CDR3 DNA reads as TGTGCCTGGAGTGGATACGGGGACAATGAGCAGTTCTTC.

The chain employs TRBV13 and TRBJ2-7; 9 bases match TRBD1. V was pared by 5 bases and J by 3 bases, with 8 bases of the junction left unmatched. Looked up from germline, CDR1 is PRHDT and CDR2 is FYEKMQ (reference sequence). This CDR3 has 15 amino acids. Here the CDR3 reads CASSLLMGQGYEQYF. As DNA, the CDR3 is TGTGCCAGCAGCCTCCTTATGGGACAGGGCTACGAGCAGTACTTC.

This chain connects TRBV7-9 to TRBJ2-7, with D possibly being TRBD1 (6 bases). Per the germline V gene, CDR1 is SEHNR and CDR2 is FQNEAQ (reference sequence). The CDR3 is 15 amino acids. The V end lost 5 bases, the J end lost 4 bases, and 18 bases lay between the germline ends. As DNA, the CDR3 is TGTGCCAGCAGCCCCGGCGGACAGTTCCGATACGAGCAGTACTTC. It is translated as CASSPGGQFRYEQYF. The full variable domain, its missing parts supplied by reference TRBV7-9 and TRBJ2-7, is DTGVSQNPRHKITKRGQNVTFRCDPISEHNRLYWYRQTLGQGPEFLTYFQNEAQLEKSRLLSDRFSAERPKGSFSTLEIQRTEQGDSAMYLCASSPGGQFRYEQYFGPGTRLTVT.

The gene calls are TRBV30 and TRBJ2-1, with 9 bases identical to TRBD2. V shed 5 bases, J shed 3 bases, and the junction held 2 bases outside the gene matches. Germline-derived CDR1 and CDR2 are GTSNPN and SVGIG (reference sequence). CDR3 size: 13 residues. As DNA, the CDR3 is TGTGCCTGGGGACTAGCGTTCTACAATGAGCAGTTCTTC. It encodes CAWGLAFYNEQFF.

The chain joins TRBV10-2 to TRBJ2-3; 7 bases line up with TRBD1. Trimming at V came to 2 bases and at J to 4 bases, leaving 0 bases not matched to a gene. The CDR3 spans 13 residues. Germline V gene lookup returns CDR1 WSHSY and CDR2 SAAADI. The CDR3 DNA sequence: TGCGCCAGCAGTGAGCAGGGGGCAGATACGCAGTATTTT. Translating it yields CASSEQGADTQYF.

The chain has TRBV29-1 and TRBJ2-7, with unresolved D. The V end lost 6 bases, the J end lost 7 bases, and 19 bases lay between the germline ends. CDR3 size: 13 residues. CDR1 and CDR2 (germline): SQVTM, ANQGSEA. The CDR3 here is CSVVVTAPMEQYF. In DNA form, the CDR3 reads TGCAGCGTGGTGGTGACTGCCCCCATGGAGCAGTACTTC.

This sequence joins TRBV30 and TRBJ2-2; perhaps TRBD1 as D (6 bases). This CDR3 is 15 amino acids long. CDR1 is GTSNPN and CDR2 is SVGIG in the germline V gene (reference sequence). Deletions cut 3 bases from V and 0 bases from J, with 11 bases between. Here the CDR3 reads CAWRGAGSNTGELFF. DNA of the CDR3: TGTGCCTGGAGGGGGGCAGGATCGAACACCGGGGAGCTGTTTTTT.

The chain has TRBV3-1 (or the pseudogene TRBV3-2) and TRBJ2-7; TRBD1 is a possible D gene (6 bases). Trimming pared 8 bases from V and 3 bases from J, leaving 20 bases between. The germline V gene encodes CDR1 LGHDT and CDR2 YNNKEL (reference sequence). The length of the CDR3 is 15 residues. The CDR3 DNA sequence: TGTGCCAGCCGAGGAACCGGGACAACCCGCTACGAGCAGTACTTC. Its protein product is CASRGTGTTRYEQYF.

This chain uses TRBV7-6 with TRBJ1-6; 9 bases fit TRBD1. The V gene's germline CDR1 is SGHVS and CDR2 FNYEAQ. The CDR3 covers 14 residues. Trimming removed 1 base from V and 10 bases from J; junction bases left unmatched: 2. The CDR3 loop is CASSLGQGESPLHF. CDR3 DNA: TGTGCCAGCAGCTTAGGACAGGGGGAATCACCCCTCCACTTT.

The DNA of the CDR3 is TGTGCCAGCAGGCCCCCGGGGGGTAATCAGCCCCAGCATTTT. This encodes CASRPPGGNQPQHF. The rearrangement uses TRBV6-5 and TRBJ1-5, with a possible D match to TRBD1 (5 bases). The germline V and J ends were trimmed by 6 bases and 4 bases, with 13 bases remaining between them. Germline V CDR1 and CDR2: MNHEY, SVGAGI. This CDR3 region has 14 residues.

The chain uses TRBV5-6 and TRBJ2-1, with 8 bases aligning to TRBD2. Germline values: CDR1 SGHDT, CDR2 YYEEEE. V gave up 2 bases and J gave up 15 bases; unmatched junction bases: 10. The CDR3 length is 13 residues. Here the CDR3 reads CASSFGTGGPWFF. The CDR3 DNA is TGTGCCAGCAGCTTCGGGACGGGGGGGCCTTGGTTCTTC.

This clone is a singleton in its sample. The chain combines TRBV30 with TRBJ1-5, with D perhaps matching TRBD1 (6 bases). In germline, CDR1 is GTSNPN, CDR2 SVGIG (reference sequence). The V end lost 1 base, the J end lost 10 bases, and 17 bases lay between the germline ends. CDR3 length: 14 amino acids. CDR3 sequence: CAWSATGTSLPQHF. CDR3 sequence (DNA): TGTGCCTGGAGTGCTACAGGGACCTCGCTACCCCAGCATTTT.

As for this clone: Other DNA sequences in this specimen translate into the identical CDR3. V usage is TRBV5-1 and J usage is TRBJ2-1; TRBD2 matches at 10 bases. V gave up 5 bases and J gave up 4 bases; unmatched junction bases: 3. CDR1 SGHRS and CDR2 YFSETQ come from the germline V gene. CDR3 size: 14 residues. DNA of the CDR3: TGCGCCAGCAGGACTAGCGGGCGTTACAATGAGCAGTTCTTC. This codes for CASRTSGRYNEQFF.

This clone has a single count. This CDR3 is CASSYFRDTEAFF. As DNA, the CDR3 is TGTGCCAGCAGTTACTTCAGGGACACTGAAGCTTTCTTT. The chain is built from TRBV6-5 and TRBJ1-1, with D perhaps TRBD1 (5 bases). Germline V gives CDR1 MNHEY, CDR2 SVGAGI. The CDR3 spans 13 residues. V was trimmed by 1 base and J by 3 bases, leaving 6 bases between them.

The V and J genes are TRBV5-6 and TRBJ2-7; no clear D. This CDR3 region has 11 residues. Trimming removed 4 bases from V and 1 base from J, with 3 bases in between. Germline values: CDR1 SGHDT, CDR2 YYEEEE. The CDR3 is CASSRSYEQYF. The CDR3 coding sequence is TGTGCCAGCAGCCGTTCCTACGAGCAGTACTTC.

The CDR3 here is CASSLGGDVNTEAFF. DNA of the CDR3: TGTGCCAGCAGTTTGGGGGGAGATGTGAACACTGAAGCTTTCTTT. J is TRBJ1-1 and V is TRBV6-5, with a tentative D call TRBD1 (5 bases). This CDR3 spans 15 amino acids. Germline V gives CDR1 MNHEY, CDR2 SVGAGI. V shed 4 bases and J shed 0 bases, with 12 bases lying between them.